Below, 16 T cell receptor beta chains from the same sample are listed, as sequenced in a study of blood T cell repertoires in COVID-19. Assay: immunoSEQ multiplex PCR; the TCRdb copy retains only in-frame clones and omits some. The sample consists of approximately 480,000 clones, approximately 86% of them appearing once. The specimen sequenced was PBMCs or T cells enriched from blood (not recorded which). All receptors come from a woman under 30 who had recovered from COVID-19.

V is TRBV11-2 and J is TRBJ2-5; 8 bases align to TRBD2. CDR3 length: 15 amino acids. Per germline, CDR1 SGHAT and CDR2 FQNNGV. V lost 5 bases to trimming and J lost 2 bases; unmatched junction nucleotides: 7. The CDR3: CASSRRTSPQETQYF. The CDR3 DNA reads TGTGCCAGCAGCCGACGGACTAGCCCGCAAGAGACCCAGTACTTC. Full variable domain (rest looked up from reference TRBV11-2 and TRBJ2-5): EAGVAQSPRYKIIEKRQSVAFWCNPISGHATLYWYQQILGQGPKLLIQFQNNGVVDDSQLPKDRFSAERLKGVDSTLKIQPAKLEDSAVYLCASSRRTSPQETQYFGPGTRLLVL.

This CDR3 reads CASSLGQGGNIQYF. In nucleotides, the CDR3 is TGTGCCAGCAGTTTGGGGCAGGGTGGGAACATTCAGTACTTC. The chain uses TRBV27 and TRBJ2-4; D perhaps matches TRBD1 (5 bases). V lost 3 bases and J lost 7, with 13 bases in between. Germline CDR1 and CDR2: MNHEY and SMNVEV (reference sequence). The CDR3 contains 14 residues.

A single count supports this clone. This rearrangement joins TRBV3-1 (or the pseudogene TRBV3-2) to TRBJ1-1; D not resolved. Germline V gene lookup returns CDR1 LGHDT and CDR2 YNNKEL (reference sequence). Trimming shortened V by 1 base and J by 5 bases, and 14 bases separated the two germline ends. The CDR3 runs to 15 residues. The CDR3 is CASSQGQGSGTEAFF. The DNA for the CDR3 is TGTGCCAGCAGCCAAGGGCAAGGGTCGGGGACTGAAGCTTTCTTT.

The V call is TRBV29-1, the J call TRBJ1-2, with D perhaps matching TRBD1 (6 bases). V lost 3 bases and J 3 bases, leaving 17 bases between the germline ends. In germline, CDR1 is SQVTM, CDR2 ANQGSEA. The CDR3 is made up of 15 amino acids. This CDR3 is CSVDTPGRQDYGYTF. CDR3 in DNA: TGCAGCGTTGATACCCCAGGCCGACAGGACTATGGCTACACCTTC.

V and J are TRBV6-5 and TRBJ2-7; possibly TRBD2 for D (6 bases). Trimming pared 6 bases from V and 7 bases from J, leaving 16 bases between. Germline lookup yields CDR1 MNHEY and CDR2 SVGAGI. The CDR3 extends over 13 amino acids. DNA for the CDR3: TGTGCCAGCAGCCGCTTCCCCGGGGGAGAGCAGTACTTC. Encoded protein: CASSRFPGGEQYF.

This rearrangement joins TRBV18 to TRBJ2-4, with TRBD2 matching 7 bases. Looked up from germline, CDR1 is KGHSH and CDR2 is LQKENI. V lost 6 bases and J lost 1; bases outside the gene matches: 9. The CDR3 runs 16 residues. CDR3 bases: TGTGCCAGCTCCCCAGCACGAGCGGGGGCCAAAAACATTCAGTACTTC. Translated, it gives CASSPARAGAKNIQYF.

This chain uses TRBV7-2 with TRBJ1-2, with TRBD1 matching over 7 bases. The trim removed 5 bases at V and 8 bases at J, leaving 14 bases unmatched. This CDR3 is 15 amino acids long. Germline CDR1 SGHTA, CDR2 FQGNSA. CDR3 coding DNA: TGTGCCAGCAGCCCCCGGACAGGACTGGAGCGGGGCTACACCTTC. As protein: CASSPRTGLERGYTF.

This chain uses TRBV5-1 with TRBJ2-1, with 7 positions matching TRBD1. With 2 bases clipped from V and 4 bases from J, the junction kept 6 bases outside the gene matches. The CDR3 totals 15 residues. CDR1 is SGHRS, CDR2 YFSETQ, per germline. The CDR3 nucleotides are TGCGCCAGCAGCTTCGGGACAGCCTCTTACAATGAGCAGTTCTTC. This translates into CASSFGTASYNEQFF.

The chain couples TRBV21-1 to TRBJ1-5; no DNA check was done on the table's D call, TRBD1. TRBV21-1 is noted as a pseudogene. The CDR3 is 16 amino acids. Written as DNA, the CDR3 is TGTGCCAGCAGAAACACCGGGACAGGGAGCAATCAGCCCCAGCATTTT. Encoded protein: CASRNTGTGSNQPQHF.

Only a few counts were recorded for this clone. This chain's CDR3 is CASSLANGALEAFF. DNA for the CDR3: TGTGCCAGCAGCTTAGCGAATGGGGCACTTGAAGCTTTCTTT. The chain employs TRBV7-8 and TRBJ1-1, with TRBD1 as a possible D gene (5 bases). Germline V CDR1 and CDR2: SGHVS, FQNEAQ. Trimming took 0 bases from V and 7 from J, leaving 12 bases between them. CDR3 length: 14 residues.

This clone has a handful of counts. A read error may explain this, as a much larger clone is one base away. V is TRBV3-1 (or the pseudogene TRBV3-2) and J is TRBJ2-7, with 13 bases fitting TRBD2. Trimming cost V 6 bases and J 4 bases; bases outside gene matches: 3. CDR3 length equals 14 residues. Germline V gene sequence: CDR1 LGHDT, CDR2 YNNKEL (reference sequence). The CDR3 bases are TGTGCCAGCAGGCCGACTAGCGGGGGGTACGAGCAGTACTTC. Protein sequence: CASRPTSGGYEQYF.

The chain uses TRBV27 and TRBJ2-3, with TRBD1 as a possible D gene (6 bases). The CDR3 spans 15 residues. Trimming removed 6 bases from V and 0 bases from J, with 13 bases in between. CDR1 and CDR2 from the germline V gene are MNHEY and SMNVEV (reference sequence). CDR3 sequence reads: CASSPRRGSTDTQYF. As DNA, the CDR3 is TGTGCCAGCAGCCCCCGCAGGGGAAGCACAGATACGCAGTATTTT.

As for this clone: The same CDR3 is also encoded by other DNA sequences in this sample. The chain couples TRBV6-1 to TRBJ1-4, with TRBD1 as a possible D gene (6 bases). Germline CDR1 and CDR2: MNHNS and SASEGT. The CDR3 has 16 amino acids. Trimming left V 3 bases short and J 0 bases short, with 11 bases between. CDR3 in amino acids: CASSEEDSSTNEKLFF. CDR3 sequence (DNA): TGTGCCAGCAGTGAGGAGGACAGCTCAACTAATGAAAAACTGTTTTTT.

The J gene is TRBJ2-4, the V gene TRBV5-1; 8 bases map to TRBD2. The V gene's germline CDR1 is SGHRS and CDR2 YFSETQ. Losses at the gene ends were 5 bases for V and 9 bases for J; bases not matched to a gene: 13. CDR3 size: 15 residues. The DNA of the CDR3 is TGCGCCAGCAGTTGGACTAGCCCCCGTGAGGGCATTCAGTACTTC. It is translated as CASSWTSPREGIQYF.

The chain carries TRBV15 and TRBJ1-5; D is unclear. The V gene lost 6 bases and the J gene lost 0 bases, with 15 bases spanning the gap. The CDR3 length is 16 residues. CDR1 is LNHNV and CDR2 is YYDKDF in the germline V gene (reference sequence). This CDR3 reads CATRSTRSDSNQPQHF. The DNA of the CDR3 is TGTGCCACCAGATCGACAAGGTCTGATAGCAATCAGCCCCAGCATTTT.

This chain joins TRBV21-1 and TRBJ1-6; whether TRBD1, the table's D call, matches the DNA was not checked. TRBV21-1 is described as a pseudogene. The CDR3 spans 15 residues. This CDR3 is CASSKENRAFSPLHF. In DNA form, the CDR3 reads TGTGCCAGCAGCAAAGAGAACAGGGCTTTTTCACCCCTCCACTTT.